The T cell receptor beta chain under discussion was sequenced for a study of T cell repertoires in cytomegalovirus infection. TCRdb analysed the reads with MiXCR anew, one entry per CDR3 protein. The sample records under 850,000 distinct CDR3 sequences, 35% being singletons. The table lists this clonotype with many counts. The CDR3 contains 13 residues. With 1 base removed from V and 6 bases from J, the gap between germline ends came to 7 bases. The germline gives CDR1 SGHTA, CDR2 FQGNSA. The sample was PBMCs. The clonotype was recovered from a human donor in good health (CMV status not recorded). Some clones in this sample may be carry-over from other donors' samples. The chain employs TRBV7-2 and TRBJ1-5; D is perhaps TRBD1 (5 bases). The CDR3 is CASSLGQFQPQHF. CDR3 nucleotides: TGTGCCAGCAGCTTAGGACAGTTTCAGCCCCAGCATTTT.